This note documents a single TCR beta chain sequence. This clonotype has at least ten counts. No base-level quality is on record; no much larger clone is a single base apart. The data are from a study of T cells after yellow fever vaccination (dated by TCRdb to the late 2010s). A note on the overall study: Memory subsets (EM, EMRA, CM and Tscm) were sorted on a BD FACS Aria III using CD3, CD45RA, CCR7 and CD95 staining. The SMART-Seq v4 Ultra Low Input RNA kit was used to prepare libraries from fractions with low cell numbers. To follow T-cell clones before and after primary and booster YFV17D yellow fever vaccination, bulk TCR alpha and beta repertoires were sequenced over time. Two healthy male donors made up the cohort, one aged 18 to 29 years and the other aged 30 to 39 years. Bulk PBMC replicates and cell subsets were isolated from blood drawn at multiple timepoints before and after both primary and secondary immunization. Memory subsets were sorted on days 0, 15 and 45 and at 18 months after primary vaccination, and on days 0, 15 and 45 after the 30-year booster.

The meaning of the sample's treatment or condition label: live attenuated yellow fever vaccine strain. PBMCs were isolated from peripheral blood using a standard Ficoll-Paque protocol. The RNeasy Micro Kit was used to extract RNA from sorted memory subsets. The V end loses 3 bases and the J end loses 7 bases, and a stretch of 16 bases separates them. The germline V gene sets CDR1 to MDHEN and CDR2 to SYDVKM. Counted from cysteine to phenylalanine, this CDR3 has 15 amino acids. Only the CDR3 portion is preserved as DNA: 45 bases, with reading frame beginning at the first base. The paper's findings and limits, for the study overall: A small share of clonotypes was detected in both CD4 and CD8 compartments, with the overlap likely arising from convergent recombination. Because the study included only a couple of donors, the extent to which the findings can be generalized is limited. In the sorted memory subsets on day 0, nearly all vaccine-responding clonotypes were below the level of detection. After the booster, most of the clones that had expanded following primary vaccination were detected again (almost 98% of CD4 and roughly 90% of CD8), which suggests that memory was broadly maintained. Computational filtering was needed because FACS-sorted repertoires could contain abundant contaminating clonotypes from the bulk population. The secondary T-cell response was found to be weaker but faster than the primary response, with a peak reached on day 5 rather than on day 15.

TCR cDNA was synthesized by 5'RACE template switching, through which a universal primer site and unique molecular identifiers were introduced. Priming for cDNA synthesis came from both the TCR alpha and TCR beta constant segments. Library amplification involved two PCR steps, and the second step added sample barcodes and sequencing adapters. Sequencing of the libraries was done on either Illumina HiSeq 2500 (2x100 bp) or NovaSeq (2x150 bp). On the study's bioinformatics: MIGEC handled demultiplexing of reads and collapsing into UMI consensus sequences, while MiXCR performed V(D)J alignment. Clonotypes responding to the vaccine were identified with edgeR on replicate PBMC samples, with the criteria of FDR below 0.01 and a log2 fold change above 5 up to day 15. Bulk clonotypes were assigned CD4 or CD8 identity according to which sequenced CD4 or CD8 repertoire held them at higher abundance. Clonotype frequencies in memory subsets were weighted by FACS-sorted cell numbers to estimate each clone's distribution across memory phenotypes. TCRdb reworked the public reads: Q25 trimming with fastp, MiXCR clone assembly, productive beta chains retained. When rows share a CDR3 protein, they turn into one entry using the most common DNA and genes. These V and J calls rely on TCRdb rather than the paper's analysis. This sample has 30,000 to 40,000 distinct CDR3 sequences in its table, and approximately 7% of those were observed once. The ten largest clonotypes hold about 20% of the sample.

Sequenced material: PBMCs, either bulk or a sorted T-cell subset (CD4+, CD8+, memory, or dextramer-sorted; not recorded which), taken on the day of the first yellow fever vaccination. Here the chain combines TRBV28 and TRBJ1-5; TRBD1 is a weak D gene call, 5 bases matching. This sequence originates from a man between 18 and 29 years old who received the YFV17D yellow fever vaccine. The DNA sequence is TGTGCCAGCAGTTTGCCCGGGGGTTTCGTCCAGCCCCAGCATTTT. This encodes CASSLPGGFVQPQHF.